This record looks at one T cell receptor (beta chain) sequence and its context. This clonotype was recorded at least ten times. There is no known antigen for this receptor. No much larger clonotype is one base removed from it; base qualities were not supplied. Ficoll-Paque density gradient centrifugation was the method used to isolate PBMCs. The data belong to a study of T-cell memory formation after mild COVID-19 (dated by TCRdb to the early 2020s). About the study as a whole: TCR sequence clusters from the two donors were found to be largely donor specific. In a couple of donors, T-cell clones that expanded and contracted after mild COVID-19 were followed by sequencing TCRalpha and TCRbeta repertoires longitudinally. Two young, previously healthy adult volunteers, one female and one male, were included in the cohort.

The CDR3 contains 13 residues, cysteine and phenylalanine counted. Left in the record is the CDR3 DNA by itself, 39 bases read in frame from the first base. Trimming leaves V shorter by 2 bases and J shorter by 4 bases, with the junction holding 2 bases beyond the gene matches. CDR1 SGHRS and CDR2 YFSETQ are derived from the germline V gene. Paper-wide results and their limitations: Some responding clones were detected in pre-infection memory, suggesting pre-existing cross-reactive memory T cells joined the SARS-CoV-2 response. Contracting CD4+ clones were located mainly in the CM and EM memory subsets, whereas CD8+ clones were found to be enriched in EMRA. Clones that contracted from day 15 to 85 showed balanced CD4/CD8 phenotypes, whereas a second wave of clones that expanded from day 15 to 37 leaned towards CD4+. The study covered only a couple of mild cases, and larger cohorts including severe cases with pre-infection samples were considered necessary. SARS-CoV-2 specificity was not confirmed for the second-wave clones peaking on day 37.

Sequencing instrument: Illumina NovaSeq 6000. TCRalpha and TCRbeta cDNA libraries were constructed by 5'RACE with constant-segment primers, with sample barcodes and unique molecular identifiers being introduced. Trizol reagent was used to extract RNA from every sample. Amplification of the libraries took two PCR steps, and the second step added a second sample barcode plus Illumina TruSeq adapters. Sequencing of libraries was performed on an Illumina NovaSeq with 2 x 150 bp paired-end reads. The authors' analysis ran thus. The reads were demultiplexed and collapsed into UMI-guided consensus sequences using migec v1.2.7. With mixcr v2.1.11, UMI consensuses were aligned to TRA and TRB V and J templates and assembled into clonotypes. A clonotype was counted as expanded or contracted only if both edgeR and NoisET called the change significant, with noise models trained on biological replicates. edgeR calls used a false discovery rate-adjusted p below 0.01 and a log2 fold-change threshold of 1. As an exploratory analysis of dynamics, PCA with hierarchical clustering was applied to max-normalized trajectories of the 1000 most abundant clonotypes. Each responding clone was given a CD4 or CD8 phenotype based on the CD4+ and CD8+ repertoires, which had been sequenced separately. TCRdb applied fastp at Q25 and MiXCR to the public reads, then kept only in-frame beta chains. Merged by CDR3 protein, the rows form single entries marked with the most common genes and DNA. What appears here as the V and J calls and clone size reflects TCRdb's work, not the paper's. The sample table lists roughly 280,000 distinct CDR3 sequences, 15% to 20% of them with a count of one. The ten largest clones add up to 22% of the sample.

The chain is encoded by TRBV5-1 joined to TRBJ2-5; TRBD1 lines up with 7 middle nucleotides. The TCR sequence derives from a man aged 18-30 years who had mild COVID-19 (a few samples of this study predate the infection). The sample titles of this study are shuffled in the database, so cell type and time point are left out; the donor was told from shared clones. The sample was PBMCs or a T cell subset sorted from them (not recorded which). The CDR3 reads CASSFPGGETQYF. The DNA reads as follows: TGCGCCAGCAGCTTCCCAGGGGGAGAGACCCAGTACTTC. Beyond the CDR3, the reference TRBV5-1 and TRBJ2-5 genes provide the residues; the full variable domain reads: KAGVTQTPRYLIKTRGQQVTLSCSPISGHRSVSWYQQTPGQGLQFLFEYFSETQRNKGNFPGRFSGRQFSNSRSEMNVSTLELGDSALYLCASSFPGGETQYFGPGTRLLVL.